The clone carrying this T cell receptor beta chain appeared a single time. The data are from a study of blood T cell repertoires in COVID-19. About the study: Italy, Spain and the United States were the sources of the convalescent and acute COVID-19 samples.

In the original analysis: Scientists estimated how many nucleated cells there were by amplifying reference gene primers. Sequenced by immunoSEQ multiplex PCR; TCRdb stores in-frame clones only, minus some. The DNA gave D and trimming, while V, J and clone size come from that table. The repertoire has more than 300,000 clones, roughly 86% of them found once; the top ten carry around 6.6%. Germline loops: CDR1 KGHSH, CDR2 LQKENI. CDR3 length: 15 amino acids. V was pared by 3 bases and J by 4 bases, with 5 bases of the junction left unmatched. Followed over time, Seattle patients had been enrolled while infection was active.

Material: peripheral blood. This chain uses TRBV18 with TRBJ2-3; 9 nucleotides align to TRBD2. The receptor comes from a woman aged 70-85 years with COVID-19, enrolled during active disease. For the CDR3, the DNA is TGTGCCAGCTCACCGATGGGCGGGGGGGCAGATACGCAGTATTTT. Translating it yields CASSPMGGGADTQYF.